This TCR beta chain emerged from a study of cytomegalovirus exposure and HLA in healthy donors. At the level of the study: As an earlier analysis found, about 179 million T cells yielded about 120 million unique TCR beta sequences. Study observations and caveats: Compared with the approximately 700-donor mean, an Asian-associated ancestry cluster reportedly had fewer N-insertions, according to a later analysis.

Notes on this clone: What it binds is not known.

PCR employed 60 Vbeta and 13 Jbeta primers. The table came from immunoSEQ multiplex PCR; TCRdb's copy has only in-frame clones and leaves some out. This sample's table has about 140,000 clones. In germline, CDR1 is SGHRS, CDR2 YFSETQ. V lost 4 bases, J lost 2 bases, and 5 bases lay in between. The CDR3 runs to 12 residues. Sequencing used PBMCs. This rearrangement joins TRBV5-1 to TRBJ2-3; possibly TRBD2 for D (5 bases). This receptor was obtained from a man aged 40-55 years in good health and CMV-seronegative. The DNA for the CDR3 is TGCGCCAGCAGCGGACTCACAGATACGCAGTATTTT. As protein: CASSGLTDTQYF.